This T cell receptor beta chain was identified during a study of identical twins. Findings and limits, study-wide: The degree of excess twin sharing was weaker in beta out-of-frame sequences. Twin pairs' shared out-of-frame alpha sequences were enriched in low generation probability. Memory repertoires showed no such pattern, whereas abundant cord blood beta clonotypes carried fewer insertions.

With regard to this clonotype: Antigen unknown.

With template switching, a universal primer site was added, and the cDNA carried unique molecular identifiers. TCRdb re-called the 5' RACE reads through MiXCR, storing one row per CDR3 protein. The sample includes about 660,000 distinct CDR3 sequences, around 8.3% of them seen just once. Per germline, CDR1 MNHEY and CDR2 SMNVEV (reference sequence). After removal of 3 bases from V and 7 bases from J, the junction contained 5 bases not matched to a gene. The CDR3 loop spans 14 amino acids. The same data also went into a second study, on yellow fever vaccine responses in identical twins.

The clonotype comes from a woman aged 18-29 years in good health. The gene calls are TRBV27 and TRBJ2-1, with TRBD1 identical over 8 bases. Sequencing was done on a sample of PBMCs. The CDR3 DNA follows: TGTGCCAGCAGTTTGGACAGGGCGACGAATGAGCAGTTCTTC. Its translation is CASSLDRATNEQFF.